The rows below give T cell receptor beta chains drawn from one sample of a study of blood T cell repertoires in COVID-19. Clones were read by immunoSEQ multiplex PCR, and TCRdb kept only the in-frame ones, dropping some. The repertoire holds about 140,000 clones, with 80% to 85% as singletons. Sequenced material: peripheral blood. These receptors were taken from a woman aged 60-70 years with acute or convalescent COVID-19. CDR3s include the opening cysteine and the closing phenylalanine or tryptophan. Fields, in order: V gene, clone size, D gene, J gene, CDR3 DNA, CDR3 protein. D genes are given only for firm matches. Some rows have no size entry. The others give once, few or many, or a class for an expanded clone.

>TRBV5-1|NA|NA|TRBJ1-6
TGCGCCAGCAGCTTGGATCCCGCACTCGATAATTCACCCCTCCACTTT
CASSLDPALDNSPLHF
>TRBV7-8|once|TRBD1|TRBJ2-7
TGTGCCAGCAGCTCCTCCCGGGACAGGAGCTCCTACGAGCAGTACTTC
CASSSSRDRSSYEQYF
>TRBV4-2|once|NA|TRBJ2-7
TGTGCCAGCAGCCAAGGAAGGGGCACCTACGAGCAGTACTTC
CASSQGRGTYEQYF
>TRBV5-1|once|TRBD2|TRBJ2-1
TGCGCCAGCAGCCCGTCGGGGGGGGGAACCTACAATGAGCAGTTCTTC
CASSPSGGGTYNEQFF
>TRBV9|few|TRBD1|TRBJ1-2
TGTGCCAGCAGCGTAAGGGGACAGCCAGGTCCTAACTATGGCTACACCTTC
CASSVRGQPGPNYGYTF
>TRBV2|NA|TRBD1|TRBJ2-7
TGTGCCAGCAGTCAGGGACAGAGAGCCTACGAGCAGTACTTC
CASSQGQRAYEQYF
>TRBV6-1|NA|NA|TRBJ2-7
TGTGCCAGCAGTGAACAGACCTACGAGCAGTACTTC
CASSEQTYEQYF
>TRBV28|NA|NA|TRBJ1-1
TGTGCCAGCAGTTTAGGGCCAGATCGGAACACTGAAGCTTTCTTT
CASSLGPDRNTEAFF
>TRBV19|NA|TRBD2|TRBJ2-4
TGTGCCAGTGCTCCGGGACTAGCGGGAGTTGGTCACATTCAGTACTTC
CASAPGLAGVGHIQYF
>TRBV5-4|NA|TRBD1|TRBJ2-1
TGTGCCAGCAGCTTACAGGGGGCGGAATACAATGAGCAGTTCTTC
CASSLQGAEYNEQFF
>TRBV10-3|few|TRBD2|TRBJ2-7
TGTGCCCTCCCCCGCCAACTAGCGGGAGATCCGTTCTCCTACGAGCAGTACTTC
CALPRQLAGDPFSYEQYF
>TRBV11-3|few|TRBD2|TRBJ2-2
TGTGCCAGCAGCTTAGAGGTTAGCGGGAGTCAAACCGGGGAGCTGTTTTTT
CASSLEVSGSQTGELFF
>TRBV27|NA|TRBD1|TRBJ1-1
TGTGCCAGCAGTGCGATGGACAGGTACGGCAACGCTGAAGCTTTCTTT
CASSAMDRYGNAEAFF
>TRBV6-5|NA|TRBD2|TRBJ2-5
TGTGCCAGCAGCAGTAGCGGGATGATAGAGACCCAGTACTTC
CASSSSGMIETQYF
>TRBV6-5|NA|NA|TRBJ2-1
TGTGCCAGCAGTCGCCCCGGTTTCCCCGCTGATGAGCAGTTCTTC
CASSRPGFPADEQFF
>TRBV3-1/TRBV3-2|NA|NA|TRBJ2-5
TGTGCCAGCAGCCCGCGGGGGCAGACCCAGTACTTC
CASSPRGQTQYF
>TRBV28|NA|NA|TRBJ1-1
TGTGCCAGCAGCCACGCGGGGGGAAACACTGAAGCTTTCTTT
CASSHAGGNTEAFF
>TRBV5-1|NA|TRBD2|TRBJ2-1
TGCGCCAGCAGCTTGACTAGCGGGATTTTAAATGAGCAGTTCTTC
CASSLTSGILNEQFF
>TRBV30|NA|NA|TRBJ2-3
TGTGCCTGGACCCCTAGGCCCGGTATGGCAGATACGCAGTATTTT
CAWTPRPGMADTQYF
>TRBV3-1/TRBV3-2|NA|NA|TRBJ1-6
TGTGCCAGCAGCCAAGGTTCCCGGGATCCCTATAATTCACCCCTCCACTTT
CASSQGSRDPYNSPLHF
>TRBV12-3/TRBV12-4|NA|NA|TRBJ2-3
TGTGCCAGCAGCCGCGGCCGAAGGTGGGCGCAGTATTTT
CASSRGRRWAQYF
>TRBV30|NA|TRBD2|TRBJ2-7
TGTGCCTGGAGTGTCCTAGCGGGCTCCTACGAGCAGTACTTC
CAWSVLAGSYEQYF
>TRBV19|NA|TRBD1|TRBJ2-2
TGTGCCAGCAAAAAGATGTGGGCAGGGGGCACCGGGGAGCTGTTTTTT
CASKKMWAGGTGELFF
>TRBV28|few|NA|TRBJ1-5
TGTGCCAGCAGCCCCGACCAAACCAGGCAGCCCCAGCATTTT
CASSPDQTRQPQHF
>TRBV2|NA|NA|TRBJ1-4
TGTGCCAGCGTCACAGGGAAAGGTGAAAAACTGTTTTTT
CASVTGKGEKLFF
>TRBV11-3|NA|NA|TRBJ1-1
TGTGCCAGCAGCGTACCGCGGGGGACGAACACTGAAGCTTTCTTT
CASSVPRGTNTEAFF
>TRBV5-6|few|NA|TRBJ2-7
TGTGCCAGCAGCTTGGAACACAGGGGAGGAGAGCAGTACTTC
CASSLEHRGGEQYF
>TRBV6-1|NA|NA|TRBJ2-1
TGTGCCAGCAGTGAACGCGGCACTCTAATCTACAATGAGCAGTTCTTC
CASSERGTLIYNEQFF
>TRBV9|few|NA|TRBJ2-1
TGTGCCAGCAGCGCAGCTCCGGGAGTGTCTTACAATGAGCAGTTCTTC
CASSAAPGVSYNEQFF
>TRBV5-4|NA|NA|TRBJ2-7
TGTGCCAGCAGACCGGTCTACGACTCCCCCCTCTACGAGCAGTACTTC
CASRPVYDSPLYEQYF
>TRBV11-3|NA|NA|TRBJ1-3
TGTGCCAGCGGCGGCAGGGTAATGAGTGGCTCTGGAAACACCATATATTTT
CASGGRVMSGSGNTIYF
>TRBV29-1|NA|NA|TRBJ1-4
TGCAGCGTCCGGACAGACCTCTTGGCTAATGAAAAACTGTTTTTT
CSVRTDLLANEKLFF
>TRBV5-1|NA|NA|TRBJ1-2
TGCGCCAGCAGCTTGGAGGGTCAGGAGGAGCTCGTAAACTATGGCTACACCTTC
CASSLEGQEELVNYGYTF
>TRBV28|NA|TRBD1|TRBJ1-5
TGTGCCAGCAGTTTCCAACAGGGGGCTGTTCAGCCCCAGCATTTT
CASSFQQGAVQPQHF
>TRBV14|NA|NA|TRBJ2-4
TGTGCCAGCAGCCAAAAGACCAGGGTTGACATTCAGTACTTC
CASSQKTRVDIQYF
>TRBV7-2|NA|NA|TRBJ2-7
TGTGCCAGCAGCTCTGGGGAGCAAGGCTACGAGCAGTACTTC
CASSSGEQGYEQYF
>TRBV2|NA|TRBD2|TRBJ2-3
TGTGCCAGCAGTGACGTAGCGGGAGGTTCAGATACGCAGTATTTT
CASSDVAGGSDTQYF
>TRBV10-3|NA|TRBD2|TRBJ2-1
TGTGCCATCAGTCTAGGACTAGAACGTGAGCAGTTCTTC
CAISLGLEREQFF
>TRBV18|once|NA|TRBJ2-5
TGTGCCAGCTCACCACGCCGGGAGACCCAGTACTTC
CASSPRRETQYF
>TRBV4-3|NA|NA|TRBJ1-2
TGCGCCAGCAGCCTCCTCCCGGGAGCAGACTATGGCTACACCTTC
CASSLLPGADYGYTF
>TRBV18|NA|NA|TRBJ2-7
TGTGCCAGCTCGTCAAGGGGATCCTACTCCTACGAGCAGTACTTC
CASSSRGSYSYEQYF
>TRBV11-2|NA|NA|TRBJ2-7
TGTGCCAGCAGCCCTCTTGGGCGATTCCTCGGGAGCGGGTACGAGCAGTACTTC
CASSPLGRFLGSGYEQYF
>TRBV18|few|NA|TRBJ2-5
TGTGCCAGCTCACCCCTAGGACACCGGGAGACCCAGTACTTC
CASSPLGHRETQYF
>TRBV29-1|once|TRBD1|TRBJ2-5
TGCAGCGTCCTAACCGGGACAGAAGAGACCCAGTACTTC
CSVLTGTEETQYF
>TRBV7-3|NA|TRBD2|TRBJ2-1
TGTGCCAGCAGCTTAGCGGGAGAGTACAATGAGCAGTTCTTC
CASSLAGEYNEQFF
>TRBV28|NA|TRBD1|TRBJ2-7
TGTGCCAGCAGTTTATCAGGGACAGGGGCTCCCTACGAGCAGTACTTC
CASSLSGTGAPYEQYF
>TRBV5-1|NA|NA|TRBJ2-3
TGCGCCAGCAGCTTCCAGGTGGGGGCGGTGGGAGATACGCAGTATTTT
CASSFQVGAVGDTQYF
>TRBV6-5|NA|TRBD1|TRBJ2-1
TGTGCCAGCAGTTACTTGGGACAGGGGTACAATGAGCAGTTCTTC
CASSYLGQGYNEQFF
>TRBV24-1|NA|TRBD2|TRBJ2-2
TGTGCCACCAGTGATTCGGGGGGGCCCAACACCGGGGAGCTGTTTTTT
CATSDSGGPNTGELFF
>TRBV2|NA|NA|TRBJ1-2
TGTGCCAGCAGTATGCCCGGTACTAACTATGGCTACACCTTC
CASSMPGTNYGYTF
>TRBV3-1/TRBV3-2|NA|NA|TRBJ1-3
TGTGCCAGCAGCCAAGCGGGTCTCCTGGTTGGAAACACCATATATTTT
CASSQAGLLVGNTIYF
>TRBV6-5|NA|TRBD1|TRBJ1-6
TGTGCCAGCAGCCTCACAGGGGGCGAATCACCCCTCCACTTT
CASSLTGGESPLHF
>TRBV13|NA|TRBD1|TRBJ2-5
TGTGCCAGCAGCCTAATGACCGGGACAGGGTATCGAGAGACCCAGTACTTC
CASSLMTGTGYRETQYF